This TCR beta chain was observed in a study of post-analysis software for immune sequencing data. In the study overall: Relapsing-remitting, secondary progressive and progressive-relapsing multiple sclerosis courses were included. Notes on the study in general: Controls showed significantly higher normalized Chao1 diversity than did multiple sclerosis patients. There were roughly 5 TRBV segments more frequent in patients than controls, and TRBV5-6, TRBV5-1 and TRBV20-1 were among them.

A remark on this clonotype: What it binds is unknown.

This CDR3 spans 13 amino acids. Germline assignment: CDR1 SQVTM and CDR2 ANQGSEA. With V trimmed by 2 bases and J by 8 bases, 7 bases remained unmatched. Presence of unique molecular identifiers characterized the TCR beta cDNA libraries. TCRdb itself ran the PCR reads through MiXCR, one entry per CDR3 protein. The table shows hundreds of thousands of distinct CDR3 sequences, with over 45% occurring only once. The chain combines TRBV29-1 with TRBJ1-2; 8 nucleotides line up with TRBD1. The receptor was isolated from a girl aged 2-10 years with multiple sclerosis. What was sequenced was blood. The CDR3 nucleotides read TGCAGCGTTGAACCCGGACAGGGAGGGGGCTACACCTTC. It encodes CSVEPGQGGGYTF.